This T cell receptor beta chain was identified in a study of human T cells and chemical hapten exposure (dated by TCRdb to 2020 to 2023). Regarding the complete study: For sensitization, 2% DPC in acetone was applied to a 2 cm by 2 cm area of upper inner arm skin. For TCR sequencing, blood came from 25 to 35 alopecia patients at anywhere from one to four time points (pre-sensitization, 2, 6 and 24 weeks). This study followed changes in the peripheral blood TCR repertoire in vivo during primary and secondary sensitization of alopecia patients to the hapten diphenylcyclopropenone (DPC). Blood samples were taken from patients before sensitization (week 0) and then at 2, 6 and about 24 weeks after DPC sensitization. Libraries were pooled for sequencing, and per-sample TCR yields varied mainly because of small differences in library volumes within the pool. Patch testing was done on the upper back using Finn chambers containing 0.01% DPC, and results were scored after 6 days according to International Contact Dermatitis Research Group standards. Alopecia areata with under or over 50% scalp involvement, alopecia totalis and alopecia universalis were represented in the patient cohort, which was mostly female. Weekly therapeutic DPC doses were additionally applied to the scalp of patients throughout the roughly 23-week study period. Study-wide conclusions, independent of this receptor: Patch test score correlated positively with the number of PT1 expanded TCRs, reaching significance at thresholds 8, 16 and 32 but not at 4. Significantly more large CDR3 similarity clusters were formed by expanded TCRs than by pre-sensitization or healthy control sets, consistent with antigen-driven responses. The number of TCRs above 1 in 1000 frequency did not change with DPC sensitization; there was no evidence of global repertoire structure alterations. Alopecia, a presumed autoimmune disease, was present in all patients, so the immune response of the patients might differ from that of healthy individuals. After repeated subsampling, changes were observed in the strength of the expansion versus patch-test correlation and in the threshold at which the correlation became significant.

Per the publication, the time point label means: pre-sensitization, week 0. The sample's treatment or condition label is to be understood as: therapeutic diphenylcyclopropenone sensitization with weekly scalp DPC. At each patch-test visit, blood was drawn before the patch test was applied. Patients were eligible if aged 18 to 70, diagnosed with alopecia and judged suitable for DPC therapy, and pregnant patients were excluded. Total RNA was extracted from unfractionated whole blood that had been collected in Tempus Blood RNA tubes. Worth noting for this clonotype: Which antigen it targets is not known. Within one base of it there is no much larger clone, and no base qualities were kept.

Library preparation employed RACE. Sequencing was performed on a NextSeq 500. During library preparation, unique molecular identifiers were attached to individual cDNA molecules so that TCRs could be counted in a quantitative, reproducible way. Both TCR alpha and TCR beta chains were sequenced from each blood RNA sample. Under the source paper's analysis protocol: A median of roughly 100,000 TCRs per sample was observed, with a range of about 20,000 to 750,000. The Decombinator software suite was used to annotate the V, J and CDR3 of the TCR reads. For the PS versus PT1 abundance plots, all samples were subsampled to the same number of TCRs (28,000). TCRs were defined as expanded if absent before sensitization and observed at least eight times at the 2-week time point. Starting from the raw public reads, TCRdb applied fastp trimming at Q25, assembled clones with MiXCR and retained in-frame beta chains. Each entry merges the rows of one CDR3 protein and shows their most common DNA and genes. These V and J calls derive from TCRdb rather than the authors' analysis. The sample table holds more than 300,000 distinct CDR3 sequences, of which roughly 5.3% were seen once. About 2.5% of the sample rests with the top ten.

The CDR3 holds 14 amino acids from the cysteine to the phenylalanine. Only the CDR3 part of the read is kept: 42 bases, read in frame from the first base. V is shortened by 2 bases, J by 5 bases, and the region joining them spans 12 bases. From the germline V gene (reference sequence), CDR1 is MNHEY and CDR2 is SMNVEV. This clonotype was sampled from a woman aged 45-59 years with alopecia areata. Some clones in this sample may be carry-over from other donors' samples. Sequences were derived from whole blood, sampled in connection with sensitization to the hapten diphenylcyclopropenone (DPC). This sequence uses TRBV27 and TRBJ2-5, with the identity of the D gene unclear. The nucleotide sequence reads TGTGCCAGCAGTTTAGGGTCCTCCAGCGAGACCCAGTACTTC. Translated, this gives CASSLGSSSETQYF.